The clone carrying this TCR beta chain has a handful of counts. The sample comes from a study of T-cell memory formation after mild COVID-19. The germline V gene has CDR1 DFQATT and CDR2 SNEGSKA (reference sequence). The CDR3 is 14 residues long. Trimming removed 0 bases from V and 4 bases from J, with 10 bases in between. 5'RACE primed at constant segments yielded TCR alpha and TCR beta cDNA libraries bearing sample barcodes and UMIs. From the 5' RACE reads, TCRdb called clonotypes with MiXCR, one entry per CDR3 protein. In the table there are approximately 260,000 distinct CDR3 sequences, more than 15% of which are singletons.

This sequence joins TRBV20-1 and TRBJ1-5; D may be TRBD1 (5 bases). This sequence originates from a man between 18 and 35 years old who had mild COVID-19 (a few samples of this study predate the infection). Cell type and time point are not known. The sample was PBMCs or a T cell subset sorted from them (not recorded which). CDR3 protein: CSARESAGNQPQHF. The CDR3 nucleotides read TGCAGTGCTAGAGAATCGGCAGGGAATCAGCCCCAGCATTTT.